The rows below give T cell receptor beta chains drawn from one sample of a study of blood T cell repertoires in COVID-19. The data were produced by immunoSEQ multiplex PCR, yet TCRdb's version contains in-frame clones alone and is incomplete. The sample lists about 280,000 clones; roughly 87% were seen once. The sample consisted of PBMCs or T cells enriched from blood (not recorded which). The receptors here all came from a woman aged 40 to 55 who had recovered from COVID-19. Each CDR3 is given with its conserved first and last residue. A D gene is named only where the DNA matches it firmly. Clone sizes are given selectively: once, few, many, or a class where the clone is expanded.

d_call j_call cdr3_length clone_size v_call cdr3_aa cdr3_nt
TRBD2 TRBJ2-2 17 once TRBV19 CASTYFRDLAGTGELFF TGTGCCAGTACCTATTTCCGGGACCTAGCGGGCACCGGGGAGCTGTTTTTT
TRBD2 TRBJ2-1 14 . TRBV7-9 CASSTGGLAGESFF TGTGCCAGCAGCACAGGGGGACTAGCGGGAGAGTCGTTCTTC
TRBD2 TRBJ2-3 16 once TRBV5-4 CASSLRLAGVRDTQYF TGTGCCAGCAGCTTGAGGTTAGCGGGTGTCCGCGATACGCAGTATTTT
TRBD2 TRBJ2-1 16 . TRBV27 CASGRQGGSSYNEQFF TGTGCCAGCGGTCGCCAGGGCGGGAGCTCCTACAATGAGCAGTTCTTC
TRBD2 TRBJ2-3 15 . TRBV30 CAWSLLAGGPDTQYF TGTGCCTGGAGTTTGCTAGCGGGAGGGCCAGATACGCAGTATTTT
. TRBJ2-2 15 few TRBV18 CASSPPRTNTGELFF TGTGCCAGCTCACCACCCCGGACAAACACCGGGGAGCTGTTTTTT
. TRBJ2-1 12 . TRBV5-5 CASSLRGGEQFF TGTGCCAGCAGCTTGAGAGGGGGTGAGCAGTTCTTC
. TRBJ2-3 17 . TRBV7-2 CASSLESSLTSTDTQYF TGTGCCAGCAGCTTAGAGTCAAGCCTGACTAGCACAGATACGCAGTATTTT
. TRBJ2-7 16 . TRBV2 CASSEADLWRSYEQYF TGTGCCAGCAGTGAAGCAGATCTCTGGCGGTCCTACGAGCAGTACTTC
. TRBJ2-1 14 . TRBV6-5 CASSRTRGSYEQFF TGTGCCAGCAGTAGAACCAGGGGTAGTTATGAGCAGTTCTTC
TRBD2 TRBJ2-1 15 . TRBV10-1 CASSVRTSGRDEQFF TGCGCCAGCAGTGTGCGGACTAGCGGGAGGGATGAGCAGTTCTTC
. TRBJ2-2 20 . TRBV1 CTSSQVGLAGGCACTGELFF TGCACCAGCAGCCAAGTCGGACTAGCGGGAGGCTGCGCGTGCACCGGGGAGCTGTTTTTT
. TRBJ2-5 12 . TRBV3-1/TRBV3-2 CASSQALETQYF TGTGCCAGCAGCCAAGCGTTGGAGACCCAGTACTTC
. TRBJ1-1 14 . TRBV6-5 CASSPIHRNTEAFF TGTGCCAGCAGCCCCATTCACAGAAACACTGAAGCTTTCTTT
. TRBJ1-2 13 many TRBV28 CASRTAGNYGYTF TGTGCCAGCAGGACCGCAGGGAACTATGGCTACACCTTC
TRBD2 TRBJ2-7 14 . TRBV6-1 CASSDSGSVYEQYF TGTGCCAGCAGTGACAGCGGGAGCGTCTACGAGCAGTACTTC
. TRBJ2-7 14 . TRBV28 CASSLQGPPHEQYF TGTGCCAGCAGTTTGCAGGGGCCTCCCCACGAGCAGTACTTC
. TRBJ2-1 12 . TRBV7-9 CASSLTGNEQFF TGTGCCAGCAGCTTGACTGGTAATGAGCAGTTCTTC
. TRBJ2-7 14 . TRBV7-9 CASGPGHPNYEQYF TGTGCCAGCGGCCCGGGACACCCTAACTACGAGCAGTACTTC
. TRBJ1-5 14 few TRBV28 CASSTSGRNQPQHF TGTGCCAGCAGTACTTCAGGGCGCAATCAGCCCCAGCATTTT
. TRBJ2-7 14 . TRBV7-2 CASSLWGGRGEQYF TGTGCCAGCAGCTTATGGGGGGGCCGAGGTGAGCAGTACTTC
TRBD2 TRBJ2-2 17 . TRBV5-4 CASTLGGTSGRTGELFF TGTGCCAGCACTCTTGGGGGGACTAGCGGGAGAACCGGGGAGCTGTTTTTT
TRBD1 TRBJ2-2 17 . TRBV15 CATSRARTGGVDGELFF TGTGCCACCAGCAGAGCTCGGACAGGGGGCGTCGACGGGGAGCTGTTTTTT
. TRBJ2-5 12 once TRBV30 CAWSAPGWTQYF TGTGCCTGGAGTGCCCCAGGGTGGACCCAGTACTTC
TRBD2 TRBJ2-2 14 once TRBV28 CASRQAGGTGELFF TGTGCCAGCAGGCAAGCGGGAGGTACCGGGGAGCTGTTTTTT
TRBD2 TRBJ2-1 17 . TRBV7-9 CASSSEGVGGVDNEQFF TGTGCCAGCAGCTCGGAAGGGGTGGGAGGGGTCGACAATGAGCAGTTCTTC
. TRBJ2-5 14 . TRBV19 CASSIVGRVKTQYF TGTGCCAGTAGTATAGTTGGCCGGGTGAAGACCCAGTACTTC
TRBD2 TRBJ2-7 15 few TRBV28 CASSSSGSVPGEQYF TGTGCCAGCAGTTCGAGCGGGAGTGTGCCGGGGGAGCAGTACTTC
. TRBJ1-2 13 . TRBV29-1 CSVDGAGLYGYTF TGCAGCGTTGATGGCGCAGGGCTGTATGGCTACACCTTC
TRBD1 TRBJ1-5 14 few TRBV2 CASRPTGGGQPQHF TGTGCCAGCAGGCCCACAGGGGGCGGTCAGCCCCAGCATTTT
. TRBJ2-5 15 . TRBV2 CASSEGPIPQETQYF TGTGCCAGCAGTGAGGGCCCAATTCCCCAAGAGACCCAGTACTTC
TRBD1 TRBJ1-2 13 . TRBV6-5 CASSSLQGYGYTF TGTGCCAGCAGTTCTTTACAGGGGTATGGCTACACCTTC
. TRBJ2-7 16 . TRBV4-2 CASSQEAALNAYEQYF TGTGCCAGCAGCCAAGAGGCGGCGCTGAACGCCTACGAGCAGTACTTC
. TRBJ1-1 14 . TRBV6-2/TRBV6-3 CASSYSFAGTEAFF TGTGCCAGCAGTTACTCGTTCGCGGGAACTGAAGCTTTCTTT
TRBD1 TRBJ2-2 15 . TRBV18 CASSPRTGDTGELFF TGTGCCAGCTCACCCCGGACAGGGGATACCGGGGAGCTGTTTTTT
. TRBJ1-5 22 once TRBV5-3 CARSLMGSGQHRLKSIRGPQHF TGTGCCAGAAGCCTGATGGGGAGCGGACAGCACCGACTAAAATCAATCAGAGGGCCCCAGCATTTT
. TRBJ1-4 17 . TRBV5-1 CASSLADRAATNEKLFF TGCGCCAGCAGCTTGGCTGACAGAGCTGCAACTAATGAAAAACTGTTTTTT
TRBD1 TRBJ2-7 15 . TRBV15 CATSRVGTGAYEQYF TGTGCCACCAGCAGGGTGGGGACAGGGGCCTACGAGCAGTACTTC
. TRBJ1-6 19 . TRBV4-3 CASSQWAPSGGAINSPLHF TGCGCCAGCAGCCAGTGGGCTCCTTCTGGGGGCGCGATTAATTCACCCCTCCACTTT
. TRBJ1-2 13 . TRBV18 CASSPDRGWGYTF TGTGCCAGCTCACCAGACAGAGGCTGGGGCTACACCTTC
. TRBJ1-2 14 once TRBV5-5 CASSSGVAPEGYTF TGTGCCAGCAGCTCCGGGGTAGCACCGGAGGGCTACACCTTC
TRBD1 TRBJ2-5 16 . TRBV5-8 CASSLPTGGIQETQYF TGTGCCAGCAGCCTACCTACAGGGGGTATACAAGAGACCCAGTACTTC
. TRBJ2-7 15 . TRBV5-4 CASSSASVSSYEQYF TGTGCCAGCAGTTCCGCTAGCGTTTCCTCCTACGAGCAGTACTTC
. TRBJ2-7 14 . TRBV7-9 CASSYGTYSYEQYF TGTGCCAGCAGCTACGGGACATACTCCTACGAGCAGTACTTC
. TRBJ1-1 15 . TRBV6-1 CASREDGRAPTEAFF TGTGCCAGCAGAGAAGACGGGAGGGCGCCCACTGAAGCTTTCTTT
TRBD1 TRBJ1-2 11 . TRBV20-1 CSAQGRYGYTF TGCAGTGCACAGGGGAGGTATGGCTACACCTTC
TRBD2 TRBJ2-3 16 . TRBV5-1 CASRRAAVGGGDTQYF TGCGCCAGCAGGAGGGCAGCAGTGGGGGGGGGAGATACGCAGTATTTT
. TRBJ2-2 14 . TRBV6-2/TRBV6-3 CASSYPGQLGELFF TGTGCCAGCAGTTACCCCGGACAGCTCGGGGAGCTGTTTTTT
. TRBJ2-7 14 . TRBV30 CAWSVGGIPYEQYF TGTGCCTGGAGTGTAGGAGGGATACCCTACGAGCAGTACTTC
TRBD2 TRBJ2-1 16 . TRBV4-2 CASRHQTSGPYNEQFF TGTGCCAGCAGGCACCAAACTAGCGGGCCCTACAATGAGCAGTTCTTC
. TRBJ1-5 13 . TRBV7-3 CASSLGRNQPQHF TGTGCCAGCAGCTTAGGCCGAAATCAGCCCCAGCATTTT
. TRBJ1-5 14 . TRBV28 CASSRGGSNQPQHF TGTGCCAGCAGTAGGGGTGGGAGCAATCAGCCCCAGCATTTT
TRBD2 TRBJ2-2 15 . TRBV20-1 CSASSSGQLGGELFF TGCAGTGCTAGTTCTAGCGGGCAGTTAGGCGGGGAGCTGTTTTTT
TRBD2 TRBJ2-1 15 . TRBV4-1 CASSPIAGGGDEQFF TGCGCCAGCAGCCCTATAGCGGGAGGCGGGGATGAGCAGTTCTTC
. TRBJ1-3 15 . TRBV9 CASRPPIGEGNTIYF TGTGCCAGCAGGCCTCCGATTGGAGAGGGAAACACCATATATTTT
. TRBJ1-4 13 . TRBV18 CASSHEGFEKLFF TGTGCCAGCTCACACGAGGGATTTGAAAAACTGTTTTTT
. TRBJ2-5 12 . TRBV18 CASSAERETQYF TGTGCCAGCTCAGCAGAGCGGGAGACCCAGTACTTC